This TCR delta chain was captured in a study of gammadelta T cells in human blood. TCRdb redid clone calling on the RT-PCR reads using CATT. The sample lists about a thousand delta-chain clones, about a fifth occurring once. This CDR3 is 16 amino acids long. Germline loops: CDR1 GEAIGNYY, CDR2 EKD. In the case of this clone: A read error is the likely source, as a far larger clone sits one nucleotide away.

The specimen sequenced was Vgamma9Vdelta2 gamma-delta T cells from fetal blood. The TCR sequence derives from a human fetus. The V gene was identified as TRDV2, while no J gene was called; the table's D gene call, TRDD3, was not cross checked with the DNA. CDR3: CACDTLGDTLTAQLFF. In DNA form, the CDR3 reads TGTGCCTGTGACACACTGGGGGATACTTTGACAGCACAGCTCTTCTTT.